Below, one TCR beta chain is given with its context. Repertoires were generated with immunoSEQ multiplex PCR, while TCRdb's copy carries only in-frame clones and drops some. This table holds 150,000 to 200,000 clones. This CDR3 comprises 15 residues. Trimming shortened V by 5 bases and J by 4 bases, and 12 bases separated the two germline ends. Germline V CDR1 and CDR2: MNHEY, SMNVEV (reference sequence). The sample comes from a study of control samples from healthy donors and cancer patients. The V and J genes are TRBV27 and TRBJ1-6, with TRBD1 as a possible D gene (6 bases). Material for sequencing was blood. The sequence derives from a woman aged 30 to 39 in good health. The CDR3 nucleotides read TGTGCCAGCAGTACCCAGGGGAGATATAATTCACCCCTCCACTTT. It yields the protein CASSTQGRYNSPLHF.